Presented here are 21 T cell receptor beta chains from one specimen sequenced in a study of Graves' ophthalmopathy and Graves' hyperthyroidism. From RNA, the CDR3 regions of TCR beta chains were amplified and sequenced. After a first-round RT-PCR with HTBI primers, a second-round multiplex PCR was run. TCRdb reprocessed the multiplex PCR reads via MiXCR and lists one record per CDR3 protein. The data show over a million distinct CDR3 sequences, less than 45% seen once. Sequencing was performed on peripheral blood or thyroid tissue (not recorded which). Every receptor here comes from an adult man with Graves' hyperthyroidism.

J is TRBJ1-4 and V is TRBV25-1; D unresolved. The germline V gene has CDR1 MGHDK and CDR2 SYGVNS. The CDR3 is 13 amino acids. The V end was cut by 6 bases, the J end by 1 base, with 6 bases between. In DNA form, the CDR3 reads TGTGCCAGCAGCTTAAAAACTAATGAAAAACTGTTTTTT. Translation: CASSLKTNEKLFF.

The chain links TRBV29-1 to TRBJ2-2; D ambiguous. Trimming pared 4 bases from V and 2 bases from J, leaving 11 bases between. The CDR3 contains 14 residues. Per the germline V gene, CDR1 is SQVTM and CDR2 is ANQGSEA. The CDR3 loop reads CSVVDTTNTGELFF. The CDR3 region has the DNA TGCAGCGTTGTCGACACGACAAACACCGGGGAGCTGTTTTTT.

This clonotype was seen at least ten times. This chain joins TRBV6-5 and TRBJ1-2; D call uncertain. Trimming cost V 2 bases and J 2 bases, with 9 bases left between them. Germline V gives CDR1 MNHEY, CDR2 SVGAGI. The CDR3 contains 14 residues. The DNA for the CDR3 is TGTGCCAGCAGTTACGCCGGGATAAACTATGGCTACACCTTC. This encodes CASSYAGINYGYTF.

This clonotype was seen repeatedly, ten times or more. CDR3 bases: TGCGCCAGCAGCCGAACCAGGGGGGCGCAAGGTGGCACTGAAGCTTTCTTT. Encoded protein: CASSRTRGAQGGTEAFF. The gene calls are TRBV5-1 and TRBJ1-1; 7 positions match TRBD1. The CDR3 runs to 17 residues. Germline CDR1 and CDR2: SGHRS and YFSETQ. J gave up 4 bases and V 4 bases, and 16 bases lay outside the gene matches.

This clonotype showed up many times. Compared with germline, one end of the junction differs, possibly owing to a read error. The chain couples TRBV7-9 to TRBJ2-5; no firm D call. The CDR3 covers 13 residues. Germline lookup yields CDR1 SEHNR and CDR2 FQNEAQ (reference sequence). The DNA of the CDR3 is TGTGCCAGCAGCTCCTCCTGGAGAGAGGCCCAGTACTTC. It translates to CASSSSWREAQYF.

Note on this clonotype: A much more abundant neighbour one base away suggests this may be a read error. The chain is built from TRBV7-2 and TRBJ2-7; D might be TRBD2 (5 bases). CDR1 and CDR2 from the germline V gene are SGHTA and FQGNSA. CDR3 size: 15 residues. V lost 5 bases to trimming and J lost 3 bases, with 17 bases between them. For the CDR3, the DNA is TGTGCCAGCAGCCAGATTGCCCCCCGGGGCTACGAGCAGTACTTC. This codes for CASSQIAPRGYEQYF.

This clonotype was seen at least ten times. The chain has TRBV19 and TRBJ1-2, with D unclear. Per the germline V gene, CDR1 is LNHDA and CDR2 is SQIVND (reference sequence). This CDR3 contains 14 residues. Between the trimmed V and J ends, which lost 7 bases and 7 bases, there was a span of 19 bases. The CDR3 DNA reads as TGTGCCAGTAATGTCGGCAGCGTCTCGTTTGGCTACACCTTC. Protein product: CASNVGSVSFGYTF.

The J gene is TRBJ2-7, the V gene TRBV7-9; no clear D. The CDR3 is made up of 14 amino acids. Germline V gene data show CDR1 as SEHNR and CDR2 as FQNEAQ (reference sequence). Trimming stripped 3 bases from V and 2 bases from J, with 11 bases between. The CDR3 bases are TGTGCCAGCAGCTTGGATCTCATAACCTACGAGCAGTACTTC. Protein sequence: CASSLDLITYEQYF.

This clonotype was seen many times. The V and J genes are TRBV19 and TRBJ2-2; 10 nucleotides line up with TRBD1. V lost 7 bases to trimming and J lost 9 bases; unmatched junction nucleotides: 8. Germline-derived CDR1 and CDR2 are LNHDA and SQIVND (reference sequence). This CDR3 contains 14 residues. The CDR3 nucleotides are TGTGCCAGTACTCCGGGACAGGGGCTTTGGGAGCTGTTTTTT. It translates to CASTPGQGLWELFF.

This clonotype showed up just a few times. DNA for the CDR3: TGTGCCAGCAGTGAATGGGGACTGGCTGAAGCTTTCTTT. Protein product: CASSEWGLAEAFF. This chain links TRBV6-1 with TRBJ1-1; D is perhaps TRBD1 (5 bases). V shed 2 bases and J shed 6 bases, with 10 bases lying between them. CDR3 length: 13 residues. Germline CDR1 MNHNS, CDR2 SASEGT.

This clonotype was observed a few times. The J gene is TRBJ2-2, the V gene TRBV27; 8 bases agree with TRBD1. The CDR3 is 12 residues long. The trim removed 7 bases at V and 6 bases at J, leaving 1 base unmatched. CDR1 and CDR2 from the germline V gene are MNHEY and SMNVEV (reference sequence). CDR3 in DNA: TGTGCCAGCACAGGGGGCTCCGGGGAGCTGTTTTTT. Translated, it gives CASTGGSGELFF.

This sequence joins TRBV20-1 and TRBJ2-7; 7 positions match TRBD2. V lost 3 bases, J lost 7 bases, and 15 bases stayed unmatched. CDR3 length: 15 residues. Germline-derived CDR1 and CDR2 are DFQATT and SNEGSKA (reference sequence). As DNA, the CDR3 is TGCAGTGCTAGTGCCTCGGGAGGCCTGGCAGGGGAGCAGTACTTC. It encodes CSASASGGLAGEQYF.

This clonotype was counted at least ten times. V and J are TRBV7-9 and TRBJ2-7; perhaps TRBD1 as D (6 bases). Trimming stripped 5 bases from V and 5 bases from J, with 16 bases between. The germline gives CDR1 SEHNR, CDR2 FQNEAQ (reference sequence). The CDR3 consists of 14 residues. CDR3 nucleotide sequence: TGTGCCAGCAGCCCGGGACACTCCGGAGACGAGCAGTACTTC. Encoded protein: CASSPGHSGDEQYF.

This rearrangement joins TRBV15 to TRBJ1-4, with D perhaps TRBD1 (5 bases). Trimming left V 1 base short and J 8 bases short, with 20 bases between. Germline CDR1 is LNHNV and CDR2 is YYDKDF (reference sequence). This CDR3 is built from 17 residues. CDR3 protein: CATSRAPRAGAGEKLFF. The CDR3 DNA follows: TGTGCCACCAGCAGAGCCCCTCGGGCCGGGGCTGGGGAAAAACTGTTTTTT.

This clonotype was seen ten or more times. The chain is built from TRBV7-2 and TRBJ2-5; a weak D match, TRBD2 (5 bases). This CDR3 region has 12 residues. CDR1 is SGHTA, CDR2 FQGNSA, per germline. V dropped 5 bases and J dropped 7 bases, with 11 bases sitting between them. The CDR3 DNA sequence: TGTGCCAGCAGCCCTGAACGGGGGACCCAGTACTTC. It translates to CASSPERGTQYF.

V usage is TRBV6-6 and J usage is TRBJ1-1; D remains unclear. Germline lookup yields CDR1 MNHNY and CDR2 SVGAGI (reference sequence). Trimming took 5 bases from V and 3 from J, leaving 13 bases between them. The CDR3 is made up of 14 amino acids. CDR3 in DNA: TGTGCCAGCAGTGGAATATCCCCGGACACTGAAGCTTTCTTT. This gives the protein CASSGISPDTEAFF.

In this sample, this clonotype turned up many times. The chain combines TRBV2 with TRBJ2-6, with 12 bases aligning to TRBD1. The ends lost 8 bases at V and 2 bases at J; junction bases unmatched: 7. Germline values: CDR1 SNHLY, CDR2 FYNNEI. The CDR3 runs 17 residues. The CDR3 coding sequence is TGTGCCAGCGCTGACGGGACAGGGGGCCCTGGGGCCAACGTCCTGACTTTC. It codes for CASADGTGGPGANVLTF.

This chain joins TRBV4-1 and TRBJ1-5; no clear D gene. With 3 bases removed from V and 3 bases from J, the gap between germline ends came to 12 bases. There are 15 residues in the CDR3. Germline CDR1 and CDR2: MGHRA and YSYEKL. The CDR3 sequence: CASSQYGKSNQPQHF. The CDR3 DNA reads TGCGCCAGCAGCCAGTACGGGAAATCCAATCAGCCCCAGCATTTT.

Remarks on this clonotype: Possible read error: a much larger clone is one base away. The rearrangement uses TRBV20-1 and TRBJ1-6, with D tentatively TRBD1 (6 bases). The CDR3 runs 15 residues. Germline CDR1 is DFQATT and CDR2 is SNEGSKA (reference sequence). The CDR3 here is CSARKGGAENSPPHF. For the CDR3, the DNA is TGCAGTGCTAGGAAGGGGGGAGCCGAAAATTCACCCCCCCACTTT.

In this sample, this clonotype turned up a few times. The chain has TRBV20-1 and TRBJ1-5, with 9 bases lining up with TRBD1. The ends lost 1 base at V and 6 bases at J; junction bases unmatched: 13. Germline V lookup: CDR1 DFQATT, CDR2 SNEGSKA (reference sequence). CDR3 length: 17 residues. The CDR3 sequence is CSARALGSDRGVQPQHF. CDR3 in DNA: TGCAGTGCTAGAGCCCTAGGTTCCGACAGGGGGGTTCAGCCCCAGCATTTT.

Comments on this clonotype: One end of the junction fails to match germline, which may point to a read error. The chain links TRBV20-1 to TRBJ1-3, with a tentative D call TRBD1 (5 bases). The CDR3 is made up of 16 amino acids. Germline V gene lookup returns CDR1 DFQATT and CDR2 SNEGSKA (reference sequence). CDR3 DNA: TGCAGTGCTAGAGATAATACAGGCCTCTCTGGAAACACCGTATATTTT. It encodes CSARDNTGLSGNTVYF.